The entry below gives a single T cell receptor beta chain sequence along with its context. Its antigen is undetermined. These data originate in a study of shared clonotypes between healthy human individuals. Researchers ran the assay at a deep level. The assay was immunoSEQ multiplex PCR, and TCRdb's table has in-frame clones only and misses some. This table has 2.5 million or so clones, just over 90% appearing once. CDR1 and CDR2 from the germline V gene are SGHRS and YFSETQ. The CDR3 extends over 11 amino acids. Trimming removed 4 bases at V and 7 bases at J, with 8 bases between. CD4+ cells yielded CD45RA+ naive and CD45RA-negative memory subsets. Study observations and caveats: The sharing of 5% to 6.5% of naive CD4 clonotypes was seen across several donors. Even with large depth, rarefaction showed that sorted-subset sequencing was incomplete.

The specimen was naive CD4+ T cells sorted from blood. Regarding subset: CD45RA+ positively selected. The receptor's source is a man aged 18-30 years in good health. The chain links TRBV5-1 to TRBJ1-2; tentatively, D is TRBD1 (5 bases). The CDR3 DNA follows: TGCGCCAGCAGCGTGGGGGGTGGCTACACCTTC. Residues: CASSVGGGYTF.